This record concerns one T cell receptor (beta chain) sequence. Method: immunoSEQ multiplex PCR; TCRdb's copy keeps in-frame clones and lacks some. The sample has over 90,000 clones, approximately 90% seen once. The CDR3 contains 13 residues. CDR1 and CDR2 (germline): KGHSH, LQKENI. V lost 6 bases and J lost 2, with 10 bases in between. The data are from a study of blood T cell repertoires in COVID-19. This chain connects TRBV18 to TRBJ1-2; no clear D gene. Sequencing used peripheral blood. The source is an elderly woman in a cohort sampled during active COVID-19. CDR3 in amino acids: CASSPQANYGYTF. In DNA form, the CDR3 reads TGTGCCAGCTCCCCTCAGGCGAACTATGGCTACACCTTC. Using reference TRBV18 and TRBJ1-2 for the parts outside the CDR3, the full variable domain is NAGVMQNPRHLVRRRGQEARLRCSPMKGHSHVYWYRQLPEEGLKFMVYLQKENIIDESGMPKERFSAEFPKEGPSILRIQQVVRGDSAAYFCASSPQANYGYTFGSGTRLTVV.